These T cell receptor beta chains were read from a single sample in a study of cytomegalovirus exposure and HLA in healthy donors. Here immunoSEQ multiplex PCR was the method, and the copy in TCRdb shows in-frame clones only, minus some. The data contain about 200,000 clones, around 77% of them singletons. The sample comprised PBMCs. These receptors were collected from a woman aged 25 to 39 in good health and CMV-seronegative. Each CDR3 is given with its conserved first and last residue. D genes are given only for firm matches.

CATSRRRPGQARTGELFF,TRBJ2-2,TRBD1,TRBV15
CASSINSNGDRSYEQYF,TRBJ2-7,TRBD1,TRBV19
CASSLRWAEQYF,TRBJ2-7,NA,TRBV28
CATCSLGGQPQHF,TRBJ1-5,NA,TRBV15
CASSPYGQGGEQYF,TRBJ2-7,TRBD1,TRBV7-9
CAWTWTGEYGYTF,TRBJ1-2,TRBD1,TRBV30
CASSLTGTDLTGELFF,TRBJ2-2,TRBD1,TRBV5-1
CASSQRTGRGPGYEQYF,TRBJ2-7,NA,TRBV4-1
CASSERIGGRGTEAFF,TRBJ1-1,NA,TRBV6-1
CATSREEAGGHGYTF,TRBJ1-2,TRBD1,TRBV15
CASSSDPWGLAGGSQETQYF,TRBJ2-5,TRBD2,TRBV5-4
CASSLGLEAYEQYF,TRBJ2-7,NA,TRBV5-6
CASSLGQVNQPQHF,TRBJ1-5,NA,TRBV5-6
CSVVGGETQYF,TRBJ2-5,NA,TRBV29-1
CASSLFRALGNTIYF,TRBJ1-3,NA,TRBV5-6